This is a list of T cell receptor beta chains from one sample in a study of blood T cells in healthy people across ages. TCRdb reprocessed the 5' RACE reads with MiXCR, giving one entry per CDR3 protein. The table has about 580,000 distinct CDR3 sequences, around half seen once; the top ten hold 20% to 25%. Sequencing was done on a sample of blood. The source is an elderly man in good health. Both conserved end residues are part of each CDR3.

j_gene | v_gene | CDR3aa
TRBJ2-7 | TRBV27 | CASRKVGPYEQYF
TRBJ2-7 | TRBV20-1 | CSARYTSRTEQYF
TRBJ2-3 | TRBV4-2 | CTSSQDTGTDTQYF
TRBJ1-2 | TRBV5-1 | CASSRDVSGYTF
TRBJ1-1 | TRBV7-2 | CACSPRTDYTEAFF
TRBJ2-7 | TRBV6-6 | CASSYVRGEQYF
TRBJ2-3 | TRBV10-2 | CASSEVPAGTDTQYF
TRBJ2-3 | TRBV20-1 | CSVPWGRRRDTQYF
TRBJ2-1 | TRBV7-2 | CASSRAGAQYNEQFF
TRBJ2-3 | TRBV5-1 | CASRYSGRTDTQYF
TRBJ1-1 | TRBV5-1 | CASSLPGEPPEAFF
TRBJ2-2 | TRBV29-1 | CSVEGLAGTGELFF
TRBJ1-1 | TRBV14 | CASSRGQVTEAFF
TRBJ2-5 | TRBV2 | CASSPGSGIPETQYF
TRBJ2-1 | TRBV7-2 | CASSQRLAGRVEQFF
TRBJ2-3 | TRBV7-2 | CASSFRASDTQYF
- | TRBV7-2 | CATTGGETQYF
TRBJ2-3 | TRBV20-1 | CSALTGTDTQYF
TRBJ2-7 | TRBV20-1 | CSASGLVLSYEQYF
- | TRBV11-2 | CASSLGAGAIQETQYF
TRBJ2-2 | TRBV9 | CVSSPQGTGELFF
TRBJ2-1 | TRBV14 | CASSSGRVNEQFF
TRBJ2-7 | TRBV5-1 | CASSLGDFSSYEQYF
TRBJ2-6 | TRBV7-2 | CVSSPDGTGGAGANVLTF
TRBJ2-1 | TRBV5-5 | CASSTSDPWGNEQFF
TRBJ2-7 | TRBV10-3 | CAIGSSSHEQYF
TRBJ2-2 | TRBV3-1 | CASSQGGTGTGELFF
- | TRBV5-1 | CASSLAVQVIYEQYF
TRBJ2-1 | TRBV2 | CASSEVGPTNNEQFF
TRBJ2-7 | TRBV2 | CAGRGQGAAEQYF
TRBJ1-1 | TRBV7-9 | CASSLHDRNTEAFF
TRBJ1-1 | TRBV3-1 | CASSPRRDKNTEAFF
TRBJ2-5 | TRBV30 | CAWSVVRNQETQYF
TRBJ2-7 | TRBV12-3/TRBV12-4 | CASSFGNYEQYF
TRBJ2-5 | TRBV7-2 | CASSPPSGLGYQETQYF
TRBJ2-3 | TRBV9 | CASSAGDGTLGTDTQYF
TRBJ2-6 | TRBV10-2 | CASSRRLAGVSGANVLTF
TRBJ2-1 | TRBV5-6 | CASSSSIWEQFF
TRBJ2-4 | TRBV4-2 | CASSSSGGGSKNIQYF
TRBJ1-5 | TRBV20-1 | CSARGGAISNQPQHF
TRBJ1-2 | TRBV7-2 | CASSFVPQGTYGYTF
TRBJ2-5 | TRBV7-9 | CASSLSSGKETQYF
TRBJ2-3 | TRBV4-1 | CASSQELTSGSIRDTQYF
TRBJ2-5 | TRBV4-1 | CASSQGQRETQYF
TRBJ2-7 | TRBV7-2 | CASSPAGGDFYEQYF